The 6 T cell receptor beta chains below were found in one sample sequenced in a study of neurological immune-mediated disorders. Each CDR3 protein is one row after TCRdb ran MiXCR on the 5' RACE reads. Here the sample spans more than 45,000 distinct CDR3 sequences, 3.6% being singletons. Sequenced input: PBMCs. The receptors shown here come from a man aged 30 to 45 with multiple sclerosis.

This clonotype has at least ten counts. The chain carries TRBV5-1 and TRBJ1-1, with TRBD1 matching 9 bases. The V gene end was trimmed by 5 bases and the J gene end by 0 bases; junction bases not matched to a gene: 8. CDR1 is SGHRS and CDR2 is YFSETQ in the germline V gene. The CDR3 runs 16 residues. For the CDR3, the DNA is TGCGCCAGCAGACATAGGACAGGGGTCATGAACACTGAAGCTTTCTTT. Its translation is CASRHRTGVMNTEAFF.

This clonotype was recorded many times. The J gene is TRBJ1-6, the V gene TRBV9; D remains ambiguous. CDR3 length: 13 amino acids. V lost 0 bases, J lost 10 bases, and 8 bases lay in between. Germline V gene sequence: CDR1 SGDLS, CDR2 YYNGEE. In nucleotides, the CDR3 is TGTGCCAGCAGCGTAGGAAGGGAGTCACCCCTCCACTTT. This gives the protein CASSVGRESPLHF.

This clonotype was recorded many times. The chain joins TRBV20-1 to TRBJ1-2; no reliable D call. This CDR3 region has 12 residues. V lost 1 base, J lost 3 bases, and 6 bases lay in between. Germline V CDR1 and CDR2: DFQATT, SNEGSKA (reference sequence). CDR3 loop: CSARGDDYGYTF. The CDR3 region has the DNA TGCAGTGCTAGAGGAGATGACTATGGCTACACCTTC.

This clonotype was seen ten or more times. The chain joins TRBV29-1 to TRBJ1-2, with TRBD1 matching 7 bases. The CDR3 spans 11 residues. Trimming took 7 bases from V and 3 from J; bases not matched to a gene: 2. In germline, CDR1 is SQVTM, CDR2 ANQGSEA. CDR3 region: CSAGQDYGYTF. CDR3 nucleotide sequence: TGCAGCGCCGGACAGGACTATGGCTACACCTTC.

This clonotype was seen at least ten times. Here the CDR3 DNA reads TGTGCCAGCAGCTCCCGCAGCCTTAGCGGGGGGAAGGCGTGGACCGGGGAGCTGTTTTTT. This gives the protein CASSSRSLSGGKAWTGELFF. V gene TRBV7-8 combines with J gene TRBJ2-2; 10 bases align to TRBD2. Germline CDR1 SGHVS, CDR2 FQNEAQ. Trimming cost V 4 bases and J 5 bases; bases outside gene matches: 19. This CDR3 spans 20 amino acids.

This clonotype appeared many times. The chain couples TRBV29-1 to TRBJ2-3; tentatively, D is TRBD1 (5 bases). The germline gives CDR1 SQVTM, CDR2 ANQGSEA. The CDR3 is 13 amino acids. V lost 2 bases, J lost 2 bases, and 8 bases lay in between. DNA of the CDR3: TGCAGCGTTGAAAGGGGAATCACAGATACGCAGTATTTT. Its translation: CSVERGITDTQYF.